The 31 T cell receptor beta chains reported below all come from one sample, sequenced in a study of T cells after yellow fever vaccination. TCRdb processed the 5' RACE reads anew with MiXCR; each CDR3 protein has one entry. The table records 200,000 to 300,000 distinct CDR3 sequences, 13% of them present only once. Sequencing used CD4+ T cells sorted from PBMCs, obtained 45 days after the yellow fever booster vaccination. Receptors originate from a man aged 25 to 45 who received the YFV17D yellow fever vaccine.

The chain uses TRBV7-6 and TRBJ2-4; 9 nucleotides agree with TRBD1. V was pared by 5 bases and J by 7 bases, with 3 bases of the junction left unmatched. Germline CDR1 reads SGHVS; CDR2 reads FNYEAQ. The CDR3 loop spans 13 amino acids. CDR3 sequence: CASSMGTGNIQYF. CDR3 bases: TGTGCCAGCAGCATGGGGACAGGGAACATTCAGTACTTC.

This clonotype was seen only a few times. The rearrangement uses TRBV20-1 and TRBJ2-1, with 15 bases matching TRBD2. Germline V CDR1 and CDR2: DFQATT, SNEGSKA (reference sequence). This CDR3 comprises 13 residues. Here the CDR3 reads CSAGTSGRNEQFF. The CDR3 DNA is TGCAGCGCGGGGACTAGCGGGAGGAATGAGCAGTTCTTC.

The chain recombines TRBV6-5 with TRBJ2-7; maybe TRBD1 (5 bases). Germline V gives CDR1 MNHEY, CDR2 SVGAGI. This CDR3 has 12 amino acids. The V end was cut by 6 bases, the J end by 2 bases, with 8 bases between. Here the CDR3 DNA reads TGTGCCAGCAGCCAGACAGCCTACGAGCAGTACTTC. Translating gives CASSQTAYEQYF.

The chain combines TRBV10-3 with TRBJ2-5; D is possibly TRBD2 (6 bases). The CDR3 is 13 amino acids. Germline CDR1 is ENHRY and CDR2 is SYGVKD. Trimming took 8 bases from V and 4 from J, leaving 14 bases between them. CDR3: CAIRGRPAETQYF. DNA of the CDR3: TGTGCCATCCGGGGGAGACCCGCAGAGACCCAGTACTTC.

This clonotype was seen a few times. The chain links TRBV24-1 to TRBJ1-1; TRBD1 matches at 7 bases. The germline V gene has CDR1 KGHDR and CDR2 SFDVKD. The CDR3 loop spans 12 amino acids. V shed 2 bases and J 11 bases; nucleotides not matched to a gene: 4. The CDR3 protein is CATSDSTGSAFF. The CDR3 DNA sequence: TGTGCCACCAGTGATTCGACAGGGAGCGCTTTCTTT.

This clonotype was picked up a small number of times. The chain uses TRBV15 and TRBJ2-1; 11 bases align to TRBD2. The CDR3 sequence is 16 residues long. Germline CDR1 reads LNHNV; CDR2 reads YYDKDF (reference sequence). V lost 5 bases, J lost 7 bases, and 10 bases stayed unmatched. The CDR3 region is CATSVDTSGRSNEQFF. The CDR3 bases are TGTGCCACCAGCGTCGATACTAGCGGGAGATCAAATGAGCAGTTCTTC.

This clonotype was seen at least ten times. The rearrangement joins TRBV7-2 to TRBJ2-2, with a possible D match to TRBD2 (6 bases). Per germline, CDR1 SGHTA and CDR2 FQGNSA. V was pared by 0 bases and J by 10 bases, with 15 bases between. The CDR3 loop spans 15 amino acids. CDR3: CASSLASGTPTELFF. The CDR3 nucleotides are TGTGCCAGCAGCTTAGCTAGCGGCACACCGACGGAGCTGTTTTTT.

This clonotype was observed a handful of times. CDR3 in amino acids: CASSGGRGNTGELFF. As DNA, the CDR3 is TGTGCCAGCAGTGGGGGAAGAGGGAACACCGGGGAGCTGTTTTTT. The rearrangement links TRBV2 to TRBJ2-2; D uncertain. Germline CDR1 is SNHLY and CDR2 is FYNNEI. V lost 4 bases and J lost 1, with 10 bases in between. The CDR3 spans 15 residues.

This clonotype has at least ten counts. The chain is built from TRBV4-3 and TRBJ2-1; D unclear. V lost 4 bases and J 4 bases, leaving 8 bases between the germline ends. Germline assignment: CDR1 LGHNA and CDR2 YSLEER. There are 13 residues in the CDR3. The CDR3 sequence: CASSPDQYNEQFF. The CDR3 nucleotides are TGCGCCAGCAGCCCCGACCAGTACAATGAGCAGTTCTTC.

The chain has TRBV7-8 and TRBJ2-1; 10 nucleotides match TRBD2. V lost 5 bases, J lost 7 bases, and 8 bases stayed unmatched. CDR1 is SGHVS, CDR2 FQNEAQ, per germline. CDR3 length: 15 residues. The CDR3, as DNA: TGTGCCAGCAGCCCGAGGGCTAGCGGGAGAAATGAGCAGTTCTTC. Its protein is CASSPRASGRNEQFF.

This clonotype occurred many times. The chain recombines TRBV5-6 with TRBJ2-1; D is undetermined. The CDR3 loop spans 11 amino acids. The V gene lost 1 base and the J gene lost 9 bases, with 5 bases spanning the gap. CDR1 is SGHDT, CDR2 YYEEEE, per germline. The CDR3, as DNA: TGTGCCAGCAGCTTGTCGGGTGAGCAGTTCTTC. Translating it yields CASSLSGEQFF.

This clonotype occurred a few times. CDR3 region: CASSPGLAGGPSYNEQFF. The CDR3 DNA reads as TGTGCCAGCAGCCCTGGCCTAGCGGGAGGGCCCTCTTACAATGAGCAGTTCTTC. The chain employs TRBV7-3 and TRBJ2-1; TRBD2 matches 12 bases. From germline, CDR1 is SGHTA and CDR2 FQGTGA. Trimming cost V 5 bases and J 4 bases; bases outside gene matches: 12. The CDR3 sequence is 18 residues long.

The chain combines TRBV12-3 or TRBV12-4 with TRBJ2-3; D is perhaps TRBD2 (5 bases). V dropped 0 bases and J dropped 5 bases, with 12 bases sitting between them. The CDR3 has 15 amino acids. The CDR3 region has the DNA TGTGCCAGCAGTTTAGCCGGGCGGGCGGGAGATACGCAGTATTTT. Protein: CASSLAGRAGDTQYF.

This clonotype was recorded a few times. The chain is built from TRBV29-1 and TRBJ1-6; D not certain. Germline V gene data show CDR1 as SQVTM and CDR2 as ANQGSEA. The V and J ends lost 0 bases and 11 bases respectively, with 2 bases between them. The CDR3 runs 10 residues. The CDR3 here is CSVEDPPLHF. CDR3 DNA: TGCAGCGTTGAAGATCCACCCCTCCACTTT.

The chain combines TRBV3-1 with TRBJ2-7, with 8 bases aligning to TRBD1. The CDR3 has 15 residues. J gave up 2 bases and V 3 bases, and 6 bases lay outside the gene matches. Germline V CDR1 and CDR2: LGHDT, YNNKEL (reference sequence). Here the CDR3 DNA reads TGTGCCAGCAGCCAGGCCGGGACAGGACCCTACGAGCAGTACTTC. Translation: CASSQAGTGPYEQYF.

Ten or more counts support this clonotype. The V call is TRBV6-4, the J call TRBJ2-1; 9 nucleotides match TRBD2. The CDR3 sequence is 14 residues long. J gave up 5 bases and V 6 bases, and 5 bases lay outside the gene matches. In germline, CDR1 is MRHNA, CDR2 SNTAGT. DNA of the CDR3: TGTGCCAGCAGAGCTAGCGGGATCCACAATGAGCAGTTCTTC. Encoded protein: CASRASGIHNEQFF.

This clonotype has only a few counts. V is TRBV7-6 and J is TRBJ1-2; TRBD1 aligns across 7 bases. The CDR3 covers 14 residues. V lost 1 base to trimming and J lost 2 bases; unmatched junction nucleotides: 1. Germline CDR1 reads SGHVS; CDR2 reads FNYEAQ. CDR3 loop: CASSLGDSNYGYTF. The CDR3 nucleotides read TGTGCCAGCAGCTTAGGGGACAGCAACTATGGCTACACCTTC.

V and J are TRBV7-9 and TRBJ2-1, with D possibly being TRBD2 (6 bases). Trimming stripped 4 bases from V and 9 bases from J, with 22 bases between. The CDR3 consists of 16 residues. Germline V gives CDR1 SEHNR, CDR2 FQNEAQ (reference sequence). In nucleotides, the CDR3 is TGTGCCAGCAGCTCCGGGAGTAGTAGGAGTACTCCTGAGCAGTTCTTC. It codes for CASSSGSSRSTPEQFF.

This chain uses TRBV6-2 or TRBV6-3 with TRBJ2-3; D might be TRBD1 (5 bases). From germline, CDR1 is MNHEY and CDR2 SVGEGT. This CDR3 has 14 amino acids. V lost 6 bases and J lost 3, with 13 bases in between. The chain's CDR3 is CASSPGHQTDTQYF. The CDR3 nucleotides are TGTGCCAGCAGCCCAGGACATCAGACAGATACGCAGTATTTT.

This chain connects TRBV10-3 to TRBJ2-7; 8 nucleotides align to TRBD2. From germline, CDR1 is ENHRY and CDR2 SYGVKD. The trim removed 7 bases at V and 2 bases at J, leaving 4 bases unmatched. The CDR3 length is 13 residues. CDR3 coding DNA: TGTGCCATCACTAGCGGGCTCGCCTACGAGCAGTACTTC. This translates into CAITSGLAYEQYF.

This clonotype came up a few times. The rearrangement joins TRBV6-5 to TRBJ2-5, with 10 bases identical to TRBD2. The CDR3 sequence is 17 residues long. Looked up from germline, CDR1 is MNHEY and CDR2 is SVGAGI. The V gene end was trimmed by 2 bases and the J gene end by 4 bases; junction bases not matched to a gene: 10. The chain's CDR3 is CASSYDPAGGGRETQYF. CDR3 bases: TGTGCCAGCAGTTACGACCCAGCGGGAGGGGGTCGAGAGACCCAGTACTTC.

The V call is TRBV20-1, the J call TRBJ2-1; D uncertain. There are 12 residues in the CDR3. Germline loops: CDR1 DFQATT, CDR2 SNEGSKA (reference sequence). Trimming shortened V by 2 bases and J by 4 bases, and 6 bases separated the two germline ends. CDR3 sequence (DNA): TGCAGTGCTAGACAGCTTTACAATGAGCAGTTCTTC. Protein: CSARQLYNEQFF.

This clonotype was recorded a few times. The gene calls are TRBV11-2 and TRBJ2-3; possibly TRBD2 for D (6 bases). Looked up from germline, CDR1 is SGHAT and CDR2 is FQNNGV. There are 15 residues in the CDR3. The V and J ends lost 0 bases and 7 bases respectively, with 14 bases between them. In DNA, the CDR3 is TGTGCCAGCAGCTTAGATCGGCGGGAAACAAATACGCAGTATTTT. Translation gives CASSLDRRETNTQYF.

There are many counts of this clonotype. V is TRBV20-1 and J is TRBJ1-5; 9 nucleotides agree with TRBD1. Trimming took 6 bases from V and 4 from J; bases not matched to a gene: 4. From germline, CDR1 is DFQATT and CDR2 SNEGSKA (reference sequence). This CDR3 contains 13 residues. CDR3 sequence reads: CSARTGANQPQHF. CDR3 nucleotide sequence: TGCAGTGCAAGGACAGGGGCAAATCAGCCCCAGCATTTT.

The chain has TRBV5-1 and TRBJ2-1; D is undetermined. CDR1 and CDR2 (germline): SGHRS, YFSETQ. The CDR3 covers 13 residues. Trimming took off 4 bases at V and 5 bases at J, with 10 bases between the two ends. The CDR3 here is CASSMLLDNEQFF. DNA for the CDR3: TGCGCCAGCAGCATGCTTTTAGACAATGAGCAGTTCTTC.

DNA for the CDR3: TGTGCCAGCAGCCATAAGGTGTCCTCAGCTGGAAACACCATATATTTT. This translates into CASSHKVSSAGNTIYF. V is TRBV7-2 and J is TRBJ1-3; D ambiguous. The CDR3 covers 16 residues. Germline loops: CDR1 SGHTA, CDR2 FQGNSA. The V gene lost 5 bases and the J gene lost 2 bases, with 16 bases spanning the gap.

This clonotype appeared a few times. The J gene is TRBJ2-7, the V gene TRBV11-2; a possible D gene is TRBD1 (6 bases). CDR3 length equals 16 residues. Germline V gene sequence: CDR1 SGHAT, CDR2 FQNNGV. Deletions cut 0 bases from V and 6 bases from J, with 18 bases between. The CDR3 DNA reads as TGTGCCAGCAGCTTAGATCTGACAGGTCGCCGTTCCGAGCAGTACTTC. Protein sequence: CASSLDLTGRRSEQYF.

In its sample, this clonotype was seen a few times. J is TRBJ2-6 and V is TRBV6-2 or TRBV6-3, with TRBD2 as a possible D gene (6 bases). Germline V lookup: CDR1 MNHEY, CDR2 SVGEGT. V lost 6 bases, J lost 4 bases, and 10 bases lay in between. The CDR3 sequence is 14 residues long. This CDR3 is CASSQGGGANVLTF. The CDR3 DNA follows: TGTGCCAGCAGCCAGGGAGGAGGGGCCAACGTCCTGACTTTC.

The chain uses TRBV5-1 and TRBJ2-1; 13 positions match TRBD2. Germline loops: CDR1 SGHRS, CDR2 YFSETQ. The CDR3 runs to 15 residues. V was pared by 2 bases and J by 9 bases, with 5 bases of the junction left unmatched. For the CDR3, the DNA is TGCGCCAGCAGCTTTACCGGGACTAGCGGGATTGAGCAGTTCTTC. Its protein product is CASSFTGTSGIEQFF. Filled out from reference TRBV5-1 and TRBJ2-1, the complete variable domain reads KAGVTQTPRYLIKTRGQQVTLSCSPISGHRSVSWYQQTPGQGLQFLFEYFSETQRNKGNFPGRFSGRQFSNSRSEMNVSTLELGDSALYLCASSFTGTSGIEQFFGPGTRLTVL.

This chain uses TRBV27 with TRBJ2-2; 11 nucleotides match TRBD2. The CDR3 has 15 residues. CDR1 is MNHEY, CDR2 SMNVEV, per germline (reference sequence). Germline trimming cut 7 bases from V and 6 bases from J; bases unmatched to any gene: 7. The CDR3 sequence: CASMVTSGNAGELFF. CDR3 DNA: TGTGCCAGCATGGTGACTAGCGGGAATGCCGGGGAGCTGTTTTTT.

The chain uses TRBV18 and TRBJ2-3; 8 bases are a match to TRBD2. Trimming cost V 2 bases and J 4 bases; bases outside gene matches: 2. Germline loops: CDR1 KGHSH, CDR2 LQKENI. The CDR3 covers 14 residues. For the CDR3, the DNA is TGTGCCAGCTCACCAGGCGGGAGGCCAGATACGCAGTATTTT. This translates into CASSPGGRPDTQYF.